This TCR beta chain was found in a study of immune evolution from preneoplasia to lung adenocarcinoma. Findings and caveats of the study: KRAS-mutant nodules had the highest T cell clonality. Normal lung had the highest top T cell clone frequencies.

Macro-dissection enriched premalignant or tumor cells before nucleic acid extraction. V gave up 9 bases and J gave up 3 bases; unmatched junction bases: 4. This CDR3 spans 13 amino acids. CDR1 and CDR2 (germline): WSHSY, SAAADI. Here immunoSEQ multiplex PCR was the method, and the copy in TCRdb shows in-frame clones only, minus some. The profile shows thousands of clones, roughly 80% of them singletons. A few counts support this clone. What it binds is not known. The receptor was isolated from a donor at least 70 years old with lung adenocarcinoma. V usage is TRBV10-2 and J usage is TRBJ1-4, with 7 bases fitting TRBD1. The material sequenced was FFPE minimally invasive lung adenocarcinoma tissue. CDR3 sequence (DNA): TGCGCCAGTAAGGACAGGCCTAATGAAAAACTGTTTTTT. It codes for CASKDRPNEKLFF.